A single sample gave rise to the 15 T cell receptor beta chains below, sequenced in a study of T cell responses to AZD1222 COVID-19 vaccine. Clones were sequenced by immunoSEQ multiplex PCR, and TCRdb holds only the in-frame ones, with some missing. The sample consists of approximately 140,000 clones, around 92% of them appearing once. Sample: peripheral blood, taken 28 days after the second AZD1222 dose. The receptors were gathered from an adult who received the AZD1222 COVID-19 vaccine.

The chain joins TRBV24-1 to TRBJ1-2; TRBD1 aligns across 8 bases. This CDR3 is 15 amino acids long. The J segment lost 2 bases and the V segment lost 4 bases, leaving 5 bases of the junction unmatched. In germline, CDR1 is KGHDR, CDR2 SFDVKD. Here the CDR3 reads CATSDPRQGNYGYTF. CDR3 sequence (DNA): TGTGCCACCAGTGACCCCCGACAGGGGAACTATGGCTACACCTTC.

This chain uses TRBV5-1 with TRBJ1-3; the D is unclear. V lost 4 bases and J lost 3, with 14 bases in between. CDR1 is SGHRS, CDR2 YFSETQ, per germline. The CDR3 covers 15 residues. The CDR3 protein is CASSPLSTFGNTIYF. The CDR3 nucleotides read TGCGCCAGCAGCCCGCTTTCTACTTTTGGAAACACCATATATTTT.

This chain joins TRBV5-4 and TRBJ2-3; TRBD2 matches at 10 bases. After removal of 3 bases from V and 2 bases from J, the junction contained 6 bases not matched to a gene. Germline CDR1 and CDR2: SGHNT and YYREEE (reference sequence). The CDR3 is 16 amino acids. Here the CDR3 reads CASSSLAGAYTDTQYF. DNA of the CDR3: TGTGCCAGCAGCTCCCTAGCGGGGGCCTACACAGATACGCAGTATTTT. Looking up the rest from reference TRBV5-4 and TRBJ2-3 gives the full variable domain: ETGVTQSPTHLIKTRGQQVTLRCSSQSGHNTVSWYQQALGQGPQFIFQYYREEENGRGNFPPRFSGLQFPNYSSELNVNALELDDSALYLCASSSLAGAYTDTQYFGPGTRLTVL.

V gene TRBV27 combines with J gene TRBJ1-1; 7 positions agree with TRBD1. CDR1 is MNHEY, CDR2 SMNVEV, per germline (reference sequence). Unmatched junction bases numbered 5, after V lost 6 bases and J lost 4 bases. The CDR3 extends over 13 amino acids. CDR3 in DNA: TGTGCCAGCAGGTGGAGACAGGGCACTGAAGCTTTCTTT. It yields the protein CASRWRQGTEAFF.

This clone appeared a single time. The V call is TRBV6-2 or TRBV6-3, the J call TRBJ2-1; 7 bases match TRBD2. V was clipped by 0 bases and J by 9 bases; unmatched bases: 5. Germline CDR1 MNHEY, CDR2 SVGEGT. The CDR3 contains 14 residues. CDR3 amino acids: CASSYSWLAGEQFF. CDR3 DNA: TGTGCCAGCAGTTACTCGTGGTTAGCGGGTGAGCAGTTCTTC.

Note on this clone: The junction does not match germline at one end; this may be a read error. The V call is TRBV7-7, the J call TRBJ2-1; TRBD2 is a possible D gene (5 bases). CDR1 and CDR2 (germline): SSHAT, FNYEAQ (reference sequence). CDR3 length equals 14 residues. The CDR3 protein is CASSLSFRGDEQFF. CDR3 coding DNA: TGTGCTAGCAGCCTTAGCTTTCGGGGAGACGAGCAGTTCTTC. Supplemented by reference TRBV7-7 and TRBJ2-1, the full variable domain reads GAGVSQSPRYKVTKRGQDVTLRCDPISSHATLYWYQQALGQGPEFLTYFNYEAQPDKSGLPSDRFSAERPEGSISTLTIQRTEQRDSAMYRCASSLSFRGDEQFFGPGTRLTVL.

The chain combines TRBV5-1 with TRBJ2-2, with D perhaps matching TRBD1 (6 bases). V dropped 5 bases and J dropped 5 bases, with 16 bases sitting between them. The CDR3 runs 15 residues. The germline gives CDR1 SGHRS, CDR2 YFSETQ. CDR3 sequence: CASRIRTEATGELFF. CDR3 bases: TGCGCCAGCAGGATACGGACAGAAGCAACCGGGGAGCTGTTTTTT. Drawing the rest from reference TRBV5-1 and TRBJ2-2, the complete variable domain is KAGVTQTPRYLIKTRGQQVTLSCSPISGHRSVSWYQQTPGQGLQFLFEYFSETQRNKGNFPGRFSGRQFSNSRSEMNVSTLELGDSALYLCASRIRTEATGELFFGEGSRLTVL.

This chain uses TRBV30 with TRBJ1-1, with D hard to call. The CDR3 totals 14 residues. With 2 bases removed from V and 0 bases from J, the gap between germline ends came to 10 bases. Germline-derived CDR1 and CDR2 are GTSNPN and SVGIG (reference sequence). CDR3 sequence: CAWSRWSMNTEAFF. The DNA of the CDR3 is TGTGCCTGGAGTAGATGGAGCATGAACACTGAAGCTTTCTTT.

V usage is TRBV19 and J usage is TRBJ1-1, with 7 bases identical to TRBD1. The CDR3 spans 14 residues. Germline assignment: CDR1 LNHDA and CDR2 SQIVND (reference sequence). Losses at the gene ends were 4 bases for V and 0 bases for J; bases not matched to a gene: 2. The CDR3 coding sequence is TGTGCCAGTAGTACGGGACAGCTGAACACTGAAGCTTTCTTT. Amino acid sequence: CASSTGQLNTEAFF.

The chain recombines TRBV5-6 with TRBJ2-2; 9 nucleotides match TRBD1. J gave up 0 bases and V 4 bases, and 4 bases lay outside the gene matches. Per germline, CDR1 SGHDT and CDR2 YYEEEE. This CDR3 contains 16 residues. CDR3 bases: TGTGCCAGCAGCGTAACAGGGGGCGCGAACACCGGGGAGCTGTTTTTT. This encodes CASSVTGGANTGELFF.

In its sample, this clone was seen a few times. As DNA, the CDR3 is TGCAGCGCCGCCAACAACGTTGAAGGCTACACCTTC. This sequence encodes CSAANNVEGYTF. The V gene is TRBV29-1, the J gene TRBJ1-2; D not certain. The CDR3 runs to 12 residues. The germline V gene encodes CDR1 SQVTM and CDR2 ANQGSEA. The V gene lost 7 bases and the J gene lost 8 bases, with 17 bases spanning the gap.

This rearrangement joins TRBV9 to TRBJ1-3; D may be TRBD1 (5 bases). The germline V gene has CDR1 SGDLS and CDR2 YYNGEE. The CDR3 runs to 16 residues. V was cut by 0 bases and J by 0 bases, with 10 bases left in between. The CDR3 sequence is CASSVADSFSGNTIYF. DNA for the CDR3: TGTGCCAGCAGCGTAGCTGACAGTTTCTCTGGAAACACCATATATTTT.

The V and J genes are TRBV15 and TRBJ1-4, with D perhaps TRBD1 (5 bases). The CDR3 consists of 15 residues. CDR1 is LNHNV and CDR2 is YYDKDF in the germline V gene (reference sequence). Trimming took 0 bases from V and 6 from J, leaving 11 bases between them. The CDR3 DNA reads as TGTGCCACCAGCAGAGATAATTTCAGGGATGAAAAACTGTTTTTT. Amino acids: CATSRDNFRDEKLFF.

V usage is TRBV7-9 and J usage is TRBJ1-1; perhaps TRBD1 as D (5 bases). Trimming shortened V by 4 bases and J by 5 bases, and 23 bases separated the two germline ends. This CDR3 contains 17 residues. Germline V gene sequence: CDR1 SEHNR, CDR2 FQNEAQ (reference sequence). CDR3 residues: CASSSAWEERGKTEAFF. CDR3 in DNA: TGTGCCAGCAGCTCCGCCTGGGAGGAACGGGGCAAGACTGAAGCTTTCTTT.

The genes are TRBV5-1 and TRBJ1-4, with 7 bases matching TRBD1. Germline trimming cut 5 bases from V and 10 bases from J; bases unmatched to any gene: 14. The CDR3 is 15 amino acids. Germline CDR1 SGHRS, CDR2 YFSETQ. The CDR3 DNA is TGCGCCAGCAGTAACGACAGGGTGGGGAACGGAAAACTGTTTTTT. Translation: CASSNDRVGNGKLFF.